One T cell receptor beta chain is described in this entry. This clonotype was seen at least ten times. Its antigen target is currently unknown. Within one base of it there is no much larger clone, and no base qualities were kept. The library was built by means of multiplex PCR. Sequencing instrument: Illumina HiSeq 4000. CDR3 regions were amplified by Arm-PCR with iRepertoire HTBI primers to construct TCR beta libraries. Before sequencing, the PCR products underwent gel purification. In the authors' own workflow: Gene usage analysis of CDR3 amino acid clonotypes used the roughly 60 TRBV and about 15 TRBJ segments found across samples. COPE and FqMerger were used to merge the filtered high-quality paired reads into contigs. BLAST was used to align contigs to the IMGT TRBV, TRBD and TRBJ reference genes, and CDR3 was defined following IMGT. Any clonotype with a frequency above 0.1% was counted as a highly expanded clone. Repertoire diversity was measured by Shannon entropy, and V-J evenness by the Gini coefficient. A clonotype was considered public if more than one individual shared it. TCRdb passed the public sequencing reads through fastp at Q25 and MiXCR, retaining productive beta sequences. Rows with a matching CDR3 protein are joined into one entry that keeps the most common DNA and genes. TCRdb's processing, not the study's, gives the V and J calls here. Recorded for this sample are some 460,000 distinct CDR3 sequences; about 16% of them occurred a single time. The ten largest account for 9% to 15% of the sample.

The sample belongs to a study of regulatory T cells in long-lasting Graves disease (TCRdb year 2021). General notes on the study: Patients with newly diagnosed Graves' disease had been on antithyroid drugs for under 3 months. The study was conducted in China and was registered as a clinical trial. A total of approximately 35 samples underwent TCR sequencing: about 13 from persistent and about 20 from newly diagnosed Graves' disease patients. Peripheral blood TCR sequencing and RNA sequencing compared persistent Graves' disease patients with newly diagnosed Graves' disease patients. Beyond this particular receptor, the publication reports: The small sample size was acknowledged by the authors as a limitation that may reduce accuracy. Peripheral blood alone was examined, since thyroid tissue, which constituted the primary lesion, could not be accessed. Lower TCR Shannon entropy and fewer highly expanded clones were observed in persistent Graves' disease patients than in newly diagnosed patients, which suggested clonal expansion. More public clonotypes were shared among persistent patients (approximately 3,000) than among newly diagnosed patients (roughly 1,000). Only the TCR beta chain was sequenced and analyzed.

In light of the paper, this sample's time point label describes: newly diagnosed GD, antithyroid drugs for less than 3 months. For both TCR sequencing and RNA sequencing, RNA was extracted from PBMCs in TRIzol. The diagnosis of Graves' disease was made according to American Thyroid Association guidelines. The patients came from an endocrinology department in Xi'an, China. Each patient gave approximately 10 milliliters of peripheral blood, collected in an EDTA anticoagulant tube. Ficoll Paque Plus density gradient separation was used to isolate PBMCs, and no additional T cell sorting was done. RNA quality was checked with an Agilent 2100 Bioanalyzer and agarose gel, and concentration with a NanoDrop 2000. In addition, the sample was reused for a study of T cells in Graves' hyperthyroidism and ophthalmopathy. Taken from the second paper: Stable Graves' hyperthyroidism was defined as no progression to ophthalmopathy during 18 months of follow-up. Hyperthyroidism patients were newly diagnosed, with disease duration under 2 months, and aged 18 to 65 years. Exclusion was applied to patients with uncontrolled infections, other autoimmune diseases, pregnancy or lactation. Clinical symptoms, serum thyroxine and TRAb, thyroid ultrasound, and orbital computed tomography formed the basis for the diagnoses. A first-round RT-PCR of the TCR CDR3 used the HTBI primer set with the Qiagen OneStep RT-PCR kit. Most expanded thyroid clonotypes (frequency above 0.001) were also found in blood, which suggests that blood repertoires may mirror thyroid immune responses. Ophthalmopathy was separated from stable hyperthyroidism by a 13 V-J signature model, with 85% to 90% sensitivity and approximately 84% specificity obtained in cross-validation and 80%/75% obtained in testing. In validation, the model predicted progression to ophthalmopathy a median of roughly six months before onset, with roughly 71% sensitivity and roughly 72% specificity. TCR V-J signatures able to tell the groups apart were searched for in a discovery cohort of about a hundred patients, of whom over 40 had Graves' ophthalmopathy and 57 had stable Graves' hyperthyroidism. Whether ophthalmopathy could be predicted prospectively was tested in an independent validation cohort made up of about 20 hyperthyroidism patients plus 17 patients who later progressed to ophthalmopathy. For training and testing, the 100 or so patients in the discovery cohort were randomly divided in a 7:3 ratio. The study also compared thyroid tissue and blood T-cell repertoires from five or six Graves' hyperthyroidism patients. Following sampling, methimazole starting at 30 mg daily was given to hyperthyroidism patients, and high-dose intravenous methylprednisolone was given to ophthalmopathy patients. Libraries were constructed in a second round of multiplex PCR, after which size selection and purification were carried out. The libraries were sequenced on an Illumina HiSeq2000 using paired-end 100 bp reads. SOAPnuke was used to process the raw data, with reads discarded if the reads contained adapters or uncalled bases, had a mean Phred below 15, or lacked an exact constant-primer or identifier match. High-quality paired reads were merged with COPE v1.2.5, and unique nucleotide sequences were defined as clonotypes. MiTCR v1.1 was used to align the clonotypes against IMGT TRBV, TRBD and TRBJ reference segments. The analysis was restricted to V-J combinations with a frequency above 0.0001, which together covered 99% to 99.2% of the repertoires. A TCS score was defined as the ratio between F50 (clonal expansion) and ExV (chaos), using BLOSUM62-based TCRdist between CDR3 peptides within each V-J. Welch's t-statistics and random forest reduced 500 to 650 V-J features to about 12, which were used in a naive Bayes classifier (R e1071). No statistical method was used to fix the sample size in advance, and group allocation was not hidden from the investigators. The paper reports TCR Vbeta CDR3 sequencing of approximately 140 peripheral blood samples: under 45 ophthalmopathy, around 80 hyperthyroidism and around 17 progressor patients.

The material sequenced was peripheral blood mononuclear cells (PBMCs), taken at new diagnosis, from a patient treated with antithyroid drugs. The sequence was collected from a middle-aged man with Graves disease. Donor details come from another sample of the same person, matched by shared clones.

The CDR3 here reads CASSHTGTATLNEQFF. The nucleotide sequence is TGTGCCAGCAGTCATACCGGGACCGCAACACTCAATGAGCAGTTCTTC. The chain joins TRBV28 to TRBJ2-1; the D gene is possibly TRBD1 or TRBD2, each agreeing over 5 bases. The CDR3 spans 16 residues, from the cysteine through the phenylalanine. Only the CDR3 region is kept as DNA, spanning 48 bases read in frame from base 1. CDR1 and CDR2 are read off the germline V gene as MDHEN and SYDVKM. Between the V and J ends, shortened by 5 bases and 6 bases respectively, the junction contains 20 bases.